This entry lists 14 T cell receptor beta chains sequenced from one sample in a study of OX40 agonist ivuxolimab in advanced cancers. Generated by immunoSEQ multiplex PCR, the TCRdb table keeps only in-frame clones and is missing some. This sample has over 60,000 clones, with 85% to 90% found just once. The sample was CD4+ or CD8+ T cells sorted from blood, taken in a trial of the OX40 agonist ivuxolimab. These receptors originate from an adult with an advanced solid tumor such as melanoma, head and neck, liver or kidney cancer.

The rearrangement uses TRBV6-5 and TRBJ1-5; D unclear. This CDR3 contains 14 residues. CDR1 is MNHEY, CDR2 SVGAGI, per germline. V lost 2 bases to trimming and J lost 2 bases, with 7 bases between them. The CDR3 is CASSYGSGNQPQHF. CDR3 bases: TGTGCCAGCAGTTACGGATCCGGCAATCAGCCCCAGCATTTT.

The rearrangement joins TRBV28 to TRBJ2-5; D might be TRBD1 (5 bases). The CDR3 runs to 16 residues. Germline CDR1 reads MDHEN; CDR2 reads SYDVKM. V was pared by 6 bases and J by 2 bases, with 19 bases between. CDR3 loop: CASSPPTRQQQETQYF. The CDR3 DNA sequence: TGTGCCAGCAGCCCGCCCACCCGACAGCAGCAAGAGACCCAGTACTTC. The full variable domain, completed using reference TRBV28 and TRBJ2-5, is DVKVTQSSRYLVKRTGEKVFLECVQDMDHENMFWYRQDPGLGLRLIYFSYDVKMKEKGDIPEGYSVSREKKERFSLILESASTNQTSMYLCASSPPTRQQQETQYFGPGTRLLVL.

This chain joins TRBV2 and TRBJ2-1; 7 bases agree with TRBD1. Losses at the gene ends were 7 bases for V and 5 bases for J; bases not matched to a gene: 5. Germline V gene lookup returns CDR1 SNHLY and CDR2 FYNNEI. The CDR3 has 13 residues. The CDR3 loop is CASKKDRNNEQFF. In nucleotides, the CDR3 is TGTGCCAGCAAGAAGGACAGGAACAATGAGCAGTTCTTC.

The chain couples TRBV7-2 to TRBJ1-1; perhaps TRBD1 as D (6 bases). V was cut by 8 bases and J by 8 bases, with 15 bases left in between. The CDR3 length is 12 residues. Germline V gene data show CDR1 as SGHTA and CDR2 as FQGNSA. The CDR3 sequence is CASGKDRSEAFF. The CDR3 bases are TGTGCCAGCGGAAAAGACAGGTCCGAAGCTTTCTTT. Full variable domain (rest looked up from reference TRBV7-2 and TRBJ1-1): GAGVSQSPSNKVTEKGKDVELRCDPISGHTALYWYRQSLGQGLEFLIYFQGNSAPDKSGLPSDRFSAERTGGSVSTLTIQRTQQEDSAVYLCASGKDRSEAFFGQGTRLTVV.

The chain uses TRBV7-6 and TRBJ2-7; perhaps TRBD1 as D (6 bases). V gave up 4 bases and J gave up 2 bases, with 9 bases separating them. Germline V gene lookup returns CDR1 SGHVS and CDR2 FNYEAQ. There are 13 residues in the CDR3. The CDR3 region has the DNA TGTGCCAGCAGCTCCGGACAGCCCTACGAGCAGTACTTC. This sequence encodes CASSSGQPYEQYF.

CDR3 nucleotides: TGTGCCAGCAGCCAGCTGGGAACTGGAAACACCATATATTTT. Translation: CASSQLGTGNTIYF. V and J are TRBV14 and TRBJ1-3; D is undetermined. From germline, CDR1 is SGHDN and CDR2 FVKESK. The CDR3 runs 14 residues. Trimming pared 3 bases from V and 2 bases from J, leaving 8 bases between.

The chain recombines TRBV19 with TRBJ2-3; D is perhaps TRBD1 or TRBD2 (5 bases each). This CDR3 comprises 14 residues. V was shortened by 2 bases and J by 3 bases, with 9 bases between the two germline ends. Germline lookup yields CDR1 LNHDA and CDR2 SQIVND (reference sequence). The CDR3 sequence: CASSIRGATDTQYF. The DNA of the CDR3 is TGTGCCAGTAGTATAAGGGGAGCAACAGATACGCAGTATTTT.

This rearrangement joins TRBV10-1 to TRBJ1-6; no firm D call. The V end lost 3 bases, the J end lost 7 bases, and 13 bases lay between the germline ends. The CDR3 consists of 15 residues. CDR1 WNHNN and CDR2 SYGVQD come from the germline V gene (reference sequence). CDR3 residues: CASSEFVEGNSPLHF. The CDR3 DNA is TGCGCCAGCAGTGAATTCGTGGAAGGAAATTCACCCCTCCACTTT.

This clone was recorded once. The V call is TRBV4-2, the J call TRBJ2-3; 15 bases fit TRBD2. Trimming cost V 4 bases and J 6 bases; bases outside gene matches: 8. Germline V CDR1 and CDR2: LGHNA, YNFKEQ. The CDR3 has 17 residues. The CDR3 region has the DNA TGTGCCAGCAGCCCCCGGACTAGCGGGGGGGCAGGGGATACGCAGTATTTT. Translated, it gives CASSPRTSGGAGDTQYF.

The gene calls are TRBV27 and TRBJ1-3; possibly TRBD1 for D (5 bases). The CDR3 has 16 residues. CDR1 and CDR2 from the germline V gene are MNHEY and SMNVEV (reference sequence). Trimming shortened V by 3 bases and J by 0 bases, and 12 bases separated the two germline ends. DNA of the CDR3: TGTGCCAGCAGTTTGGGGGGACGGTTCTCTGGAAACACCATATATTTT. As protein: CASSLGGRFSGNTIYF.

The chain couples TRBV30 to TRBJ2-6; tentative D call: TRBD1 (5 bases). CDR1 is GTSNPN, CDR2 SVGIG, per germline (reference sequence). This CDR3 has 15 amino acids. V was clipped by 5 bases and J by 0 bases, with 11 bases between them. CDR3 protein: CAWGRASSGANVLTF. The CDR3 nucleotides read TGTGCCTGGGGCAGGGCGAGCTCTGGGGCCAACGTCCTGACTTTC.

J is TRBJ1-6 and V is TRBV30; D unclear. V was shortened by 5 bases and J by 0 bases, with 8 bases between the two germline ends. This CDR3 is built from 14 residues. The germline V gene encodes CDR1 GTSNPN and CDR2 SVGIG (reference sequence). CDR3 residues: CAWDSGSYNSPLHF. The CDR3 DNA reads as TGTGCCTGGGATTCCGGCTCCTATAATTCACCCCTCCACTTT. Variable domain in full (rest from reference TRBV30 and TRBJ1-6): SQTIHQWPATLVQPVGSPLSLECTVEGTSNPNLYWYRQAAGRGLQLLFYSVGIGQISSEVPQNLSASRPQDRQFILSSKKLLLSDSGFYLCAWDSGSYNSPLHFGNGTRLTVT.

The chain is built from TRBV11-2 and TRBJ2-3; 14 nucleotides match TRBD2. Germline CDR1 SGHAT, CDR2 FQNNGV. The J segment lost 8 bases and the V segment lost 5 bases, leaving 3 bases of the junction unmatched. The CDR3 totals 14 residues. CDR3 sequence (DNA): TGTGCCAGCAGCGCCGGGACTAGCGGGAGTACGCAGTATTTT. This gives the protein CASSAGTSGSTQYF.

This chain joins TRBV19 and TRBJ1-5, with D possibly TRBD1 on 5 matching bases. There are 14 residues in the CDR3. Germline V gene lookup returns CDR1 LNHDA and CDR2 SQIVND (reference sequence). The germline V and J ends were trimmed by 5 bases and 4 bases, with 12 bases remaining between them. CDR3 region: CASSPGVWNQPQHF. In DNA form, the CDR3 reads TGTGCCAGTAGTCCGGGGGTATGGAATCAGCCCCAGCATTTT.